A selection of T cell receptor beta chains follows, all from one sample in a study of cytomegalovirus exposure and HLA in healthy donors. TCRdb's table, derived via immunoSEQ multiplex PCR, lists solely in-frame clones and lacks some. The data show over 100,000 clones, and the top ten clones hold approximately 6.2%. The sample taken for sequencing was PBMCs. Source of these receptors: a man aged 35 to 55 in good health and CMV-seropositive. Both conserved end residues are part of each CDR3. Fields, in order: V gene, J gene, D gene, CDR3 protein, CDR3 DNA. A D gene is named only where the DNA matches it firmly.

TRBV4-1	TRBJ1-4	NA	CVSSQRRGETTNEKLFF	TGCGTCAGCAGCCAGCGCCGGGGTGAGACGACTAATGAAAAACTGTTTTTT
TRBV27	TRBJ1-4	NA	CASSRRQGVPNEKLFF	TGTGCCAGCAGCAGACGTCAAGGGGTTCCTAATGAAAAACTGTTTTTT
TRBV5-6	TRBJ2-7	NA	CASSLVSLEQYF	TGTGCCAGCAGCTTGGTGTCACTGGAGCAGTACTTC
TRBV19	TRBJ1-2	TRBD1	CASRNSGGVTRNGYTF	TGTGCCAGTAGAAACTCAGGGGGCGTTACCCGGAATGGCTACACCTTC
TRBV11-2	TRBJ2-7	NA	CASRPEGGPYEQYF	TGTGCCAGCAGGCCGGAGGGCGGTCCCTACGAGCAGTACTTC
TRBV5-1	TRBJ1-3	NA	CASREAGSGNTIYF	TGCGCCAGCAGAGAAGCAGGCTCTGGAAACACCATATATTTT
TRBV15	TRBJ1-1	NA	CATSRVGASTEAFF	TGTGCCACCAGCAGAGTGGGGGCTTCGACTGAAGCTTTCTTT
TRBV5-6	TRBJ1-4	TRBD1	CASSGGQGAYEKLFF	TGTGCCAGCAGCGGGGGACAGGGGGCTTATGAAAAACTGTTTTTT
TRBV4-1	TRBJ2-3	TRBD2	CASSRETTSGEQYF	TGCGCCAGCAGCCGAGAAACGACTAGCGGGGAGCAGTATTTT
TRBV27	TRBJ2-3	TRBD2	CASSLWPLGGSDTQYF	TGTGCCAGCAGTTTATGGCCCTTGGGGGGGTCAGATACGCAGTATTTT
TRBV5-1	TRBJ1-2	NA	CASSQRTVADGYTF	TGCGCCAGCAGCCAGAGGACAGTCGCAGATGGCTACACCTTC
TRBV18	TRBJ1-2	NA	CASSQGLNYGYTF	TGTGCCAGCTCACAAGGACTGAACTATGGCTACACCTTC
TRBV5-4	TRBJ2-5	TRBD1	CASSLGGTETQYF	TGTGCCAGCAGCTTAGGGGGCACGGAGACCCAGTACTTC
TRBV25-1	TRBJ2-5	NA	CASSEYSVERETQYF	TGTGCCAGCAGTGAATATTCCGTGGAGCGAGAGACCCAGTACTTC
TRBV5-6	TRBJ2-7	NA	CASSSAGYEQYF	TGTGCCAGCAGCTCCGCAGGCTACGAGCAGTACTTC
TRBV28	TRBJ1-1	TRBD1	CASSFFYQGVIQNTEAFF	TGTGCCAGCAGTTTTTTTTATCAGGGGGTGATTCAGAACACTGAAGCTTTCTTT
TRBV28	TRBJ2-7	NA	CASSPVTHEQYF	TGTGCCAGCAGTCCGGTGACTCACGAGCAGTACTTC
TRBV11-2	TRBJ2-1	TRBD2	CASSSSGLATNEQFF	TGTGCCAGCAGCTCATCGGGACTAGCGACGAATGAGCAGTTCTTC
TRBV5-3	TRBJ2-7	TRBD1	CARSQKLQGVSAYEQYF	TGTGCCAGAAGCCAAAAATTACAGGGGGTCTCAGCCTACGAGCAGTACTTC
TRBV6-5	TRBJ1-2	NA	CASSFTGTNGYTF	TGTGCCAGCAGTTTCACAGGGACCAATGGCTACACCTTC
TRBV19	TRBJ2-7	TRBD2	CASSPRTSGSTYEQYF	TGTGCCAGTAGTCCGCGGACTAGCGGGAGCACCTACGAGCAGTACTTC
TRBV7-7	TRBJ2-1	TRBD2	CASSLREGRDNEQFF	TGTGCTAGCAGCTTGCGGGAGGGCCGAGACAATGAGCAGTTCTTC
TRBV11-1	TRBJ2-5	NA	CASSFGQGGRETQYF	TGTGCCAGCAGCTTCGGTCAGGGAGGTAGGGAGACCCAGTACTTC
TRBV29-1	TRBJ1-1	NA	CTWTGQSNTEAFF	TGCACCTGGACTGGACAGAGTAACACTGAAGCTTTCTTT
TRBV15	TRBJ2-1	NA	CATSKIRDTGEQFF	TGTGCCACCAGCAAAATCCGGGACACAGGTGAGCAGTTCTTC
TRBV9	TRBJ2-2	NA	CASSIRTGTPTGELFF	TGTGCCAGCAGCATCCGAACCGGGACACCGACCGGGGAGCTGTTTTTT
TRBV6-5	TRBJ1-1	NA	CASKMGHWNTEAFF	TGTGCCAGCAAAATGGGACATTGGAACACTGAAGCTTTCTTT
TRBV5-1	TRBJ1-1	NA	CASSQQEDKNTEAFF	TGCGCCAGCAGCCAACAAGAAGACAAGAACACTGAAGCTTTCTTT
TRBV4-2	TRBJ2-1	TRBD2	CASSQDRLAQNEQFF	TGTGCCAGCAGCCAAGATAGACTAGCGCAGAATGAGCAGTTCTTC